This TCR beta chain was sequenced in a study of STAT5B mutations in CD4+ large granular lymphocyte leukemia (dated by TCRdb to between 2021 and 2024). General notes on the study: Among the healthy controls, the CDR3 'QG' motif was associated with a particular HLA allele. The study compared the TCRbeta repertoires of patients with CD4+ T-cell large granular lymphocyte leukemia against the TCRbeta repertoires of healthy blood donors. The purity of purified fractions was confirmed by flow cytometry on FACSCanto II or FACSVerse to exceed 95% among lymphocytes. What the study reported, not specific to this receptor: CD4-sorted patient repertoires appeared more clonal than healthy CD4+ repertoires, and this difference persisted after removing the putative leukemic clones. Enrichment of TRBV06-family usage was observed among the top patient clones (8/27) relative to healthy controls (2/35). Each patient's main leukemic clonotypes were private, but about a quarter of these clonotypes showed up at low frequency in the non-leukemic repertoires of other patients. Data were not HLA-matched; higher clonality in CD4+ versus CD8+ T-LGLL could reflect the relatively small sample size.

The healthy control group was made up of roughly 39 blood donors, and the Finnish Red Cross blood service supplied their buffy coats. All TCR-sequenced material derived from peripheral blood: patient blood samples and healthy donor buffy coats. Ficoll-Hypaque gradient centrifugation was used to isolate peripheral blood mononuclear cells. Magnetic purification was used to isolate CD4+ cells from the buffy coats of the healthy controls. Genomic DNA was extracted with the Gentra Puregene Cell and Tissue kit and quantified on a Qubit 2.0 fluorometer. Comments on this clone: Its cognate antigen has yet to be identified. Base qualities are not provided; no much larger clone lies one nucleotide away.

Measured from the cysteine to the phenylalanine, the CDR3 is 15 residues long. Only the CDR3 portion is preserved as DNA: 45 bases, with reading frame beginning at the first base. V is clipped by 6 bases and J by 4 bases, and the sequence between their germline boundaries is 17 bases long. The germline V gene encodes CDR1 SGHRS and CDR2 YFSETQ. The immunoSEQ assay at survey resolution was used to sequence TCRbeta rearrangements from genomic DNA. As for the authors' bioinformatics: In the TCR sequencing data, the lowest productive clonotype frequency that could be detected was 2.59 x 10-5. Only productive TCRbeta rearrangements, defined as complete and in-frame sequences, were included in the analyses. Clonality for each sample was calculated as Simpson clonality in the immunoSEQ Analyzer version 3.0. Clones were categorized by frequency as very rare, small, medium, large (1-20%) or hyperexpanded (>20%). Generation probabilities were estimated with OLGA 1.2.3, V-gene circos plots were generated with VDJtools, specificities were searched for in VDJdb, and CDR3 motifs were identified with GLIPH. TCRdb re-hosts the immuneACCESS table, in-frame sequences only. Its copies lack some clones; in the studies checked, an unresolved V gene accounts for under half of them, and the cause for the rest is not known. V and J calls and clone size come straight from that table; D and trimming were deduced from the DNA. The sample table records 23,000 or so clones; roughly 69% of these occur just once. The ten biggest clones cover about 9.8% of the sample.

This sequence uses TRBV5-1 and TRBJ2-1; the D region possibly corresponds to TRBD2 (6 bases align). Source material: CD4+ T cells from blood buffy coats. This TCR derives from a human donor in good health. Here the CDR3 is given as CASTFPGLFYNEQFF. Here is the DNA: TGCGCCAGCACCTTCCCGGGACTTTTTTACAATGAGCAGTTCTTC.